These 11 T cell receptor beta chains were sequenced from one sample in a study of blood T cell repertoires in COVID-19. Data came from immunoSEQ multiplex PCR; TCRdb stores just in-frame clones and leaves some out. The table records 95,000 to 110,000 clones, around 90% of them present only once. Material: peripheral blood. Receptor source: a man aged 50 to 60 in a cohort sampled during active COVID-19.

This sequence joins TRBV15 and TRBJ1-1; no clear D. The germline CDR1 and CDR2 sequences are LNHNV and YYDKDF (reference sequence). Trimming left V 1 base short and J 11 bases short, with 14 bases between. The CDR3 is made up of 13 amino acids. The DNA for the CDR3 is TGTGCCACCAGCAGAGGACGGGAGTATAGGGCTTTCTTT. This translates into CATSRGREYRAFF.

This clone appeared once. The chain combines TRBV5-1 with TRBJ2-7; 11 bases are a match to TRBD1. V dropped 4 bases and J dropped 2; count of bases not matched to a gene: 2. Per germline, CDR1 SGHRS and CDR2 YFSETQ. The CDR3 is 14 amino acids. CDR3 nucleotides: TGCGCCAGCAGCCCGGGACAGGGGGCCTACGAGCAGTACTTC. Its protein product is CASSPGQGAYEQYF.

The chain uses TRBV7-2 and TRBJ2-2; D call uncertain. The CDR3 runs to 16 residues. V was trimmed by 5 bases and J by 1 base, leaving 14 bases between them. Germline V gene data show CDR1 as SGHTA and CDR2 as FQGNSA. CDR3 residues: CASSETTGLNTGELFF. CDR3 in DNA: TGTGCCAGCAGCGAGACAACTGGTTTGAACACCGGGGAGCTGTTTTTT.

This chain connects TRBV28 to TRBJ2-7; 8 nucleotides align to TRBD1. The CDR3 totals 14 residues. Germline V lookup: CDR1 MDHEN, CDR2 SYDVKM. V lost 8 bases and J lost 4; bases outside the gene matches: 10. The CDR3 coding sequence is TGTGCCAGCTCGTCAGGGGGCAGTTCGTACGAGCAGTACTTC. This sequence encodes CASSSGGSSYEQYF.

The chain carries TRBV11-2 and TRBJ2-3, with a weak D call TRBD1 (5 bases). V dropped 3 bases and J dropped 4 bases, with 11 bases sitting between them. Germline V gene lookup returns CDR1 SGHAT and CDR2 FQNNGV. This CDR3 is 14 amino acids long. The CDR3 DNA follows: TGTGCCAGCAGCTTCCAAAGGGGTTCAGATACGCAGTATTTT. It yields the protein CASSFQRGSDTQYF.

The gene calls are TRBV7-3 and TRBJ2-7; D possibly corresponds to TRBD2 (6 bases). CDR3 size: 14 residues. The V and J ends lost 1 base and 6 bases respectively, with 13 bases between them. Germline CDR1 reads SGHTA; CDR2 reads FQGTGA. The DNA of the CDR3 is TGTGCCAGCAGCTTAAAGGAGGGCTTAGGCGAGCAGTACTTC. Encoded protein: CASSLKEGLGEQYF.

The DNA of the CDR3 is TGTGCCAGCAGTGAAATTGGCCTCAGTAGCAATCAGCCCCAGCATTTT. Its translation: CASSEIGLSSNQPQHF. The chain employs TRBV2 and TRBJ1-5; D unclear. The V gene lost 2 bases and the J gene lost 0 bases, with 11 bases spanning the gap. CDR1 and CDR2 from the germline V gene are SNHLY and FYNNEI. This CDR3 comprises 16 residues.

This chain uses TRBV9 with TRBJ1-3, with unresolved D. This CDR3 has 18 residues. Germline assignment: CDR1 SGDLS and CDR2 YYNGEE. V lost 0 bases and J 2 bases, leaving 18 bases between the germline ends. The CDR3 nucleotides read TGTGCCAGCAGCGTAGCCCTCTTAGCGGCAGAGGCTGGAAACACCATATATTTT. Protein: CASSVALLAAEAGNTIYF.

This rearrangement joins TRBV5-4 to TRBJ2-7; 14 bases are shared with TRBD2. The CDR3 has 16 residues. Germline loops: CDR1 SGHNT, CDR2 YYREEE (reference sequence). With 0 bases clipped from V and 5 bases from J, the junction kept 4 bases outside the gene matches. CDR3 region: CASSLGLAGGQDEQYF. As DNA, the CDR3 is TGTGCCAGCAGCTTGGGACTAGCGGGGGGGCAGGACGAGCAGTACTTC.

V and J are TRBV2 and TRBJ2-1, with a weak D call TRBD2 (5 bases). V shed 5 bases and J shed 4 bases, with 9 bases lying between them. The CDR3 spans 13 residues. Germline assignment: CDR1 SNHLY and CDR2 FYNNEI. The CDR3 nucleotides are TGTGCCAGCAGTCGAGCGGATTACAATGAGCAGTTCTTC. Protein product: CASSRADYNEQFF. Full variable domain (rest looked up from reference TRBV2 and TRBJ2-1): EPEVTQTPSHQVTQMGQEVILRCVPISNHLYFYWYRQILGQKVEFLVSFYNNEISEKSEIFDDQFSVERPDGSNFTLKIRSTKLEDSAMYFCASSRADYNEQFFGPGTRLTVL.

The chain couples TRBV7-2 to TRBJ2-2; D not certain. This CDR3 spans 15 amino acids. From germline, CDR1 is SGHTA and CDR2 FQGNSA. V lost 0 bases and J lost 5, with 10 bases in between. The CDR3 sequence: CASSLAATQTGELFF. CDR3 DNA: TGTGCCAGCAGCTTAGCGGCAACACAGACCGGGGAGCTGTTTTTT.